Listed here are 9 T cell receptor beta chains from one sample, sequenced in a study of cytomegalovirus exposure and HLA in healthy donors. The study ran its PCR with 60 Vbeta and 13 Jbeta primers. Produced via immunoSEQ multiplex PCR; TCRdb's table is partial and in-frame only. Seen here are about 110,000 clones, 70% to 80% observed once, and the top ten hold roughly 2.3%. Material for sequencing was PBMCs. The receptors were gathered from a man aged 18 to 29 in good health and CMV-seronegative.

The gene calls are TRBV27 and TRBJ1-6; D gene uncertain. Germline lookup yields CDR1 MNHEY and CDR2 SMNVEV (reference sequence). This CDR3 is 12 amino acids long. Trimming removed 7 bases from V and 8 bases from J, with 9 bases in between. The CDR3 spells CASKTRDSPLHF. CDR3 sequence (DNA): TGTGCCAGCAAAACCCGGGATTCACCCCTCCACTTT.

The rearrangement joins TRBV14 to TRBJ2-5, with 7 bases matching TRBD1. Unmatched junction bases numbered 5, after V lost 0 bases and J lost 4 bases. Germline V gene sequence: CDR1 SGHDN, CDR2 FVKESK. The CDR3 extends over 15 amino acids. The CDR3 DNA reads as TGTGCCAGCAGCCAAGATCTGGCAGGGGGAGAGACCCAGTACTTC. Its protein is CASSQDLAGGETQYF.

This chain connects TRBV29-1 to TRBJ2-3, with 7 bases fitting TRBD1. The CDR3 is 14 amino acids. CDR1 and CDR2 from the germline V gene are SQVTM and ANQGSEA. V shed 4 bases, J shed 3 bases, and the junction held 7 bases outside the gene matches. The CDR3 loop is CSVGQGVVTDTQYF. For the CDR3, the DNA is TGCAGCGTTGGGCAGGGGGTGGTGACAGATACGCAGTATTTT.

The chain links TRBV11-3 to TRBJ2-7; weak D call: TRBD1 (6 bases). The CDR3 is made up of 13 amino acids. The V gene lost 5 bases and the J gene lost 4 bases, with 12 bases spanning the gap. Germline-derived CDR1 and CDR2 are SGHNT and YENEEA. Here the CDR3 DNA reads TGTGCCAGCAGCCCACCGGGACATTACGAGCAGTACTTC. This codes for CASSPPGHYEQYF.

V is TRBV19 and J is TRBJ2-2, with a possible D match to TRBD1 (6 bases). V gave up 7 bases and J gave up 3 bases, with 12 bases separating them. CDR1 and CDR2 from the germline V gene are LNHDA and SQIVND (reference sequence). This CDR3 region has 14 residues. CDR3 sequence (DNA): TGTGCCAGTACCACAGGGTGGGACACCGGGGAGCTGTTTTTT. The encoded protein is CASTTGWDTGELFF.

The gene calls are TRBV7-6 and TRBJ1-5, with D unresolved. The germline CDR1 and CDR2 sequences are SGHVS and FNYEAQ. V was trimmed by 3 bases and J by 6 bases, leaving 6 bases between them. This CDR3 is built from 12 residues. Written as DNA, the CDR3 is TGTGCCAGCAGCTTTCTCGGTCAGCCCCAGCATTTT. As protein: CASSFLGQPQHF.

This chain uses TRBV19 with TRBJ1-5; TRBD1 matches 8 bases. Germline-derived CDR1 and CDR2 are LNHDA and SQIVND (reference sequence). CDR3 size: 15 residues. The V segment lost 2 bases and the J segment 3 bases; nucleotides outside the gene matches: 3. The CDR3 sequence is CASSIPGGLNQPQHF. Here the CDR3 DNA reads TGTGCCAGTAGTATACCAGGGGGCCTCAATCAGCCCCAGCATTTT.

The table lists this clone with a few counts. The sample contains more than one DNA sequence encoding this CDR3. This chain links TRBV7-3 with TRBJ1-1; D is uncertain. CDR3 length: 13 residues. Germline CDR1 and CDR2: SGHTA and FQGTGA. V lost 5 bases and J lost 0, with 7 bases in between. CDR3 sequence (DNA): TGTGCCAGCAGCCCCCAGGTGAACACTGAAGCTTTCTTT. Protein: CASSPQVNTEAFF.

This clone has only a few counts. The chain employs TRBV7-8 and TRBJ2-1; D not certain. CDR3 length: 11 residues. V lost 2 bases and J 8 bases, leaving 4 bases between the germline ends. Germline loops: CDR1 SGHVS, CDR2 FQNEAQ. The CDR3 DNA reads TGTGCCAGCAGCTTATCGGATGAGCAGTTCTTC. Its translation: CASSLSDEQFF.